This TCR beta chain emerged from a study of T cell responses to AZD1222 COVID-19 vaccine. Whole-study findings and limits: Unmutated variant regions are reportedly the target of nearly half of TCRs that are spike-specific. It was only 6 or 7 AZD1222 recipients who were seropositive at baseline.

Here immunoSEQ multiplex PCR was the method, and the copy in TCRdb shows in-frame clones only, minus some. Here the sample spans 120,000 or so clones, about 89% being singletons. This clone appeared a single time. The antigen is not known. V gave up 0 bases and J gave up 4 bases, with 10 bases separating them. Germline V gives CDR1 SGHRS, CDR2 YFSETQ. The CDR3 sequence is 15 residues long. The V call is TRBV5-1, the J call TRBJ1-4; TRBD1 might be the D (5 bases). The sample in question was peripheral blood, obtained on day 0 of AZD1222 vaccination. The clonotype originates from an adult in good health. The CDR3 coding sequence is TGCGCCAGCAGCTTGGGGGGCAGAGATAATGAAAAACTGTTTTTT. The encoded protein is CASSLGGRDNEKLFF.